This T cell receptor (beta chain) was documented in a study of T cell repertoires in cytomegalovirus infection. Across the study: Public TCR beta signatures provided an indication of both CMV infection and a matching HLA type. General study findings and limits: HLA-C-restricted, CMV-specific TCR beta clonotypes were dominant ex vivo.

The length of the CDR3 is 14 residues. V was clipped by 0 bases and J by 7 bases, with 8 bases between them. Looked up from germline, CDR1 is SGHRS and CDR2 is YFSETQ. This clonotype was seen at least ten times. The antigen is undetermined. TCRdb called the reads again in MiXCR, with one record for every CDR3 protein. Among roughly 7,900 distinct CDR3 sequences listed, about 60% were seen once. The sequence was collected from a human donor in good health (CMV status not recorded). Some clones in this sample may be carry-over from other donors' samples. The sequencing sample was made of PBMCs, sequenced either directly or after in vitro stimulation (not recorded which). The V gene is TRBV5-1, the J gene TRBJ1-6, with no clear D. The CDR3 bases are TGCGCCAGCAGCTTGGCTGATGGGAATTCACCCCTCCACTTT. Translated, it gives CASSLADGNSPLHF.